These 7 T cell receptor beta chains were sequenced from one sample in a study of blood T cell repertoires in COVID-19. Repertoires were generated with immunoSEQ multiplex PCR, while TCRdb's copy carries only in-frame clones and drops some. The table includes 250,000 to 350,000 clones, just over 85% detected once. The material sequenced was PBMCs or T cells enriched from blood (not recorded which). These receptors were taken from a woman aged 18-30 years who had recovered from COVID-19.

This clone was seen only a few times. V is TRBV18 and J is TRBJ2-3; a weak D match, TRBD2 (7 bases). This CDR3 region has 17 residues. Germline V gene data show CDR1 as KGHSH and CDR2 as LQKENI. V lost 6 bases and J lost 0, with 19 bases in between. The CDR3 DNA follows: TGTGCCAGCTCGCCCCGGGGGGCGGGTTCTAGCACAGATACGCAGTATTTT. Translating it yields CASSPRGAGSSTDTQYF.

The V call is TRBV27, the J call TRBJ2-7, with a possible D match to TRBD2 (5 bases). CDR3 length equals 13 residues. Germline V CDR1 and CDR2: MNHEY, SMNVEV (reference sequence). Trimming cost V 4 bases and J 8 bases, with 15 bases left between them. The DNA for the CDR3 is TGTGCCAGCAGTTCGCCGACTCTCGGGAAGCAGTACTTC. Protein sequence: CASSSPTLGKQYF.

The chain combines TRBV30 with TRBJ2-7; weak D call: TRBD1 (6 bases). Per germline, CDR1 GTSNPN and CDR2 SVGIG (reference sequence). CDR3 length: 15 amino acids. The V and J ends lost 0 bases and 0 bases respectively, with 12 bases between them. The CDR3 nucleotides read TGTGCCTGGAGTGTACTGGAGGACAGCTCCTACGAGCAGTACTTC. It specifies CAWSVLEDSSYEQYF.

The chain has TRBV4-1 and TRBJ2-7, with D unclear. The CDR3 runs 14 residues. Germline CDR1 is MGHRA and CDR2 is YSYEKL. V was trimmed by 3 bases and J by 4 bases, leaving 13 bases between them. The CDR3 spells CASSHPHAEYEQYF. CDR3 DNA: TGCGCCAGCAGCCACCCCCACGCGGAGTACGAGCAGTACTTC.

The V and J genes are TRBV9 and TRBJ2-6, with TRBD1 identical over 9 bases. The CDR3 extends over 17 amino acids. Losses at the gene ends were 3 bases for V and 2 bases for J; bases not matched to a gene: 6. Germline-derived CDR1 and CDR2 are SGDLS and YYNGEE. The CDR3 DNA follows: TGTGCCAGCAGCGGAGGGACAGGGCTGGCTGGGGCCAACGTCCTGACTTTC. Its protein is CASSGGTGLAGANVLTF.

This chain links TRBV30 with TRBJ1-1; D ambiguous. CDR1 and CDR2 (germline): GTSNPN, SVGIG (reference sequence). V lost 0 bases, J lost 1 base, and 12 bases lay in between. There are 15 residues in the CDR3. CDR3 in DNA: TGTGCCTGGAGTGTACAGCGGCAGAAGAACACTGAAGCTTTCTTT. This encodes CAWSVQRQKNTEAFF.

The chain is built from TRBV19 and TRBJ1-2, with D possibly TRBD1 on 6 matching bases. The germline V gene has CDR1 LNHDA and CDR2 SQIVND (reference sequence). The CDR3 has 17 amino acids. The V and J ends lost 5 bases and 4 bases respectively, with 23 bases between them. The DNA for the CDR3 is TGTGCCAGTAGTTCAAGAGGGGAGCAGGGGAAGGGCTATGGCTACACCTTC. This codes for CASSSRGEQGKGYGYTF.